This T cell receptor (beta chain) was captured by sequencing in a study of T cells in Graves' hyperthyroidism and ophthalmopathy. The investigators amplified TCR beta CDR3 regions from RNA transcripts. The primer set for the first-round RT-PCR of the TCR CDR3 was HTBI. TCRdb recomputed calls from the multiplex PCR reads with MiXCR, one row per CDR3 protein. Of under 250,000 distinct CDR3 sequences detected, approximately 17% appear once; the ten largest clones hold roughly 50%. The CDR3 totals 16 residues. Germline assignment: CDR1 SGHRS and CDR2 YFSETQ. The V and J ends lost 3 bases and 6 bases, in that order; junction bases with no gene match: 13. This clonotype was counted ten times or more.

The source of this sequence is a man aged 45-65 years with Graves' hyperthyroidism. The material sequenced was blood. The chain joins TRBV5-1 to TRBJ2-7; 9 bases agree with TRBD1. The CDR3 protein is CASSSGQGTGNSEQYF. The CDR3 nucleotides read TGCGCCAGCAGCTCGGGGCAAGGGACAGGGAATTCCGAGCAGTACTTC.